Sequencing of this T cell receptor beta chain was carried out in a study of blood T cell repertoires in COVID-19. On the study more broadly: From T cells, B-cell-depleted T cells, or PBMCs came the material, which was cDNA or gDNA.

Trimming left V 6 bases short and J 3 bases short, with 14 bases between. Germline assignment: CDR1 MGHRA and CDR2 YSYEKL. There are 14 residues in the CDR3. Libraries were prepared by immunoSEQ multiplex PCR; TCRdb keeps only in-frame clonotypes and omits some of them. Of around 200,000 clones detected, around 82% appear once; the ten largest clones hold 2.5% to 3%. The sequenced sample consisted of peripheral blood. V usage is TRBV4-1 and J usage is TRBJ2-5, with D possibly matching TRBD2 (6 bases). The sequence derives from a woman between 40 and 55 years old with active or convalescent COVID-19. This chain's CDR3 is CASSPGTAKETQYF. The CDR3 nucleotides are TGCGCCAGCAGTCCCGGGACTGCAAAAGAGACCCAGTACTTC.